The rows below give T cell receptor beta chains drawn from one sample of a study of T cell repertoires in cytomegalovirus infection. TCRdb called the reads again in MiXCR, with one record for every CDR3 protein. The profile covers a few hundred thousand distinct CDR3 sequences, with about 20% appearing a single time and roughly a fifth taken by the ten largest. No antigen is known for these receptors. The sequenced sample was cultured PBMCs, obtained from culture after CMV antigen stimulation. The receptor source for this set is a human donor in good health (CMV status not recorded). Some clones in this sample may be carry-over from other donors' samples. Both conserved end residues are trimmed from each CDR3. D genes are given only for firm matches.

TRBV6-6	-	TRBJ2-3	ASSYPPAYTQY
TRBV28	TRBD2	TRBJ2-1	ASSTSGISGIGEQF
TRBV12-3/TRBV12-4	TRBD1	TRBJ1-2	ASRRTGVGYT
TRBV20-1	-	TRBJ2-3	SAHRLASRDTQY
TRBV5-6	-	TRBJ1-1	ASSLQITGTTNTEAF
TRBV6-6	TRBD2	TRBJ2-5	ASSLGLEGETQY
TRBV27	TRBD1	TRBJ1-1	ASSGLGQWSAEAF
TRBV12-3/TRBV12-4	TRBD1	TRBJ1-5	ASITFQQGASNQPQH
TRBV7-2	-	TRBJ2-7	ASSLVSGVVEQY
TRBV20-1	-	TRBJ2-1	SAKTGTYNEQF
TRBV6-8	TRBD2	TRBJ2-2	ASSYEGLPAVGELF
TRBV27	-	TRBJ1-1	ATGHLNTEAF
TRBV12-3/TRBV12-4	-	TRBJ1-5	ASRVQGNSNQPQH
TRBV19	TRBD2	TRBJ2-1	ASSNTLAGYGEQF
TRBV7-2	-	TRBJ1-1	ASSLRWERTTEAF
TRBV4-1	TRBD2	TRBJ2-1	ASSQVTSGRASWQF
TRBV7-9	-	TRBJ1-2	ASSPQNYGYT
TRBV12-3/TRBV12-4	TRBD2	TRBJ2-3	ASTLGRGGEDTQY
TRBV12-3/TRBV12-4	-	TRBJ2-5	ASSYLTGKWETQY
TRBV19	-	TRBJ2-2	ASSSFDGELF
TRBV6-5	TRBD1	TRBJ1-1	ASSYGTGVDTEAF
TRBV12-3/TRBV12-4	TRBD2	TRBJ2-7	ASSSAPGSGSPEQY
TRBV12-3/TRBV12-4	-	TRBJ2-3	ASSFVGSTDTQY
TRBV20-1	TRBD1	TRBJ2-7	SARGPGQGTHYEQY
TRBV2	TRBD1	TRBJ1-2	ASTEQGVSSGYT
TRBV19	-	TRBJ1-1	ASTPRTLNTEAF
TRBV6-1	-	TRBJ2-6	ASSEIVSTRSGANVLT
TRBV7-2	TRBD1	TRBJ1-2	ASSSRTGGAYGYT
TRBV7-2	-	TRBJ2-2	ASSPGSTGPFPLF
TRBV7-2	-	TRBJ2-1	ASSQGVSENEQF
TRBV4-2	-	TRBJ2-3	ASSQDTQY
TRBV5-4	TRBD1	TRBJ1-2	ASRADRGTYGYT
TRBV27	TRBD1	TRBJ2-7	ASSSPGQGARGGYEQY
TRBV7-2	-	TRBJ2-3	ASSLVAGSGTDTQY
TRBV6-1	-	TRBJ1-1	ASQLKPNTEAF
TRBV6-2/TRBV6-3	-	TRBJ2-1	ASSYSDGSIEQF
TRBV30	TRBD1	TRBJ2-3	AWSRGQGNTDTQY
TRBV19	-	TRBJ1-1	ASSSYFHGMNTEAF
TRBV6-5	TRBD1	TRBJ2-7	ASSPQGPYEQY
TRBV5-1	-	TRBJ2-1	ASSPPNNEQF
TRBV6-1	-	TRBJ1-5	ASRRTDSNQPQH
TRBV29-1	-	TRBJ2-3	SVASTDTQY
TRBV7-2	TRBD2	TRBJ2-5	ASSLIVSGDHQETQY